Included here is one T cell receptor beta chain sequence, with context. Germline V gene lookup returns CDR1 GTSNPN and CDR2 SVGIG (reference sequence). The CDR3 runs to 16 residues. Trimming pared 0 bases from V and 4 bases from J, leaving 16 bases between. The sample comes from a study of blood T cell repertoires in COVID-19. About the study: Whether acute or convalescent, the COVID-19 samples came from the United States, Italy and Spain. From T cells, B-cell-depleted T cells, or PBMCs came the material, which was cDNA or gDNA.

In the original processing: Reference gene primer amplification gave nucleated cell count estimates. The table came from immunoSEQ multiplex PCR; TCRdb's copy has only in-frame clones and leaves some out. V, J and clone size reflect that table, while D and trimming were determined from the DNA. The sample lists some 190,000 clones, approximately 91% occurring once. The sequenced material came from peripheral blood. V and J are TRBV30 and TRBJ1-5; D perhaps matches TRBD1 (6 bases). The sequence was obtained from a middle-aged woman who had recovered from COVID-19. The CDR3 DNA reads as TGTGCCTGGAGTGTACACAGGGCAGCGGTAAATCAGCCCCAGCATTTT. This translates into CAWSVHRAAVNQPQHF.